These 17 T cell receptor beta chains originate from one sample sequenced in a study of beta chain features in type 1 diabetes (dated by TCRdb to the late 2010s). Libraries came from the immunoSEQ multiplex PCR assay. The High Capacity cDNA Reverse Transcription Kit was used to reverse transcribe all of the isolated RNA, meaning that expressed TCRB transcripts were what got sequenced. The table comes from immuneACCESS by way of TCRdb, which keeps in-frame sequences with V and J called. Part of the clones is missing from these tables; in studies checked, under half for an unresolved V gene and the rest for unknown reasons. In all, the sample holds 900,000 or so clones, and 15% to 20% of those were seen once. 0.02% to 0.03% of the sample lies in the top ten. The sequenced sample consisted of naive CD4+ T cells from blood. Explained via the paper, the cell subset or site label denotes: true naive CD4+ T cells. These receptor sequences come from a woman aged 18-29 years in good health.

With regard to this clone: At the DNA level, this CDR3 is encoded by other sequences in the same sample as well. The chain combines TRBV18 with TRBJ2-1; no clear D. V lost 0 bases and J 1 base, leaving 7 bases between the germline ends. Germline V gene data show CDR1 as KGHSH and CDR2 as LQKENI. CDR3 length: 15 amino acids. CDR3 nucleotide sequence: TGTGCCAGCTCACCACCCGGCAGTTCCTACAATGAGCAGTTCTTC. This encodes CASSPPGSSYNEQFF.

The chain has TRBV7-2 and TRBJ2-2, with a tentative D call TRBD1 (6 bases). The CDR3 sequence is 14 residues long. Trimming stripped 6 bases from V and 7 bases from J, with 15 bases between. Per germline, CDR1 SGHTA and CDR2 FQGNSA. The CDR3 here is CASRPTGFYGELFF. The CDR3 region has the DNA TGTGCCAGCAGGCCTACAGGGTTTTACGGGGAGCTGTTTTTT.

The chain employs TRBV6-6 and TRBJ1-5; 7 nucleotides agree with TRBD1. Trimming took 6 bases from V and 2 from J; bases not matched to a gene: 7. Germline assignment: CDR1 MNHNY and CDR2 SVGAGI (reference sequence). The CDR3 consists of 15 residues. The CDR3 here is CASSRTGVGNQPQHF. The CDR3 DNA reads TGTGCCAGCAGCAGAACAGGGGTCGGCAATCAGCCCCAGCATTTT.

This clone was counted a few times. The rearrangement joins TRBV2 to TRBJ1-4, with D unclear. This CDR3 has 13 residues. The germline V gene has CDR1 SNHLY and CDR2 FYNNEI. The ends were cut back, 6 bases at V and 5 bases at J, with 10 bases in the middle. The chain's CDR3 is CASSPEQNEKLFF. For the CDR3, the DNA is TGTGCCAGCAGCCCCGAACAGAATGAAAAACTGTTTTTT.

This clone was observed a few times. V and J are TRBV11-1 and TRBJ2-7; 8 bases line up with TRBD2. The CDR3 sequence is 15 residues long. Germline CDR1 SGHAT, CDR2 FQDESV (reference sequence). The junction had 10 bases not matched to a gene; V was cut back by 5 bases and J by 4 bases. The CDR3 region has the DNA TGTGCCAGCAGCCTACAGGGACTAGTAACGTACGAGCAGTACTTC. Amino acid sequence: CASSLQGLVTYEQYF.

This clone was found a few times. This chain joins TRBV10-3 and TRBJ1-5; D not certain. This CDR3 spans 15 amino acids. CDR1 and CDR2 from the germline V gene are ENHRY and SYGVKD. Between the trimmed V and J ends, which lost 0 bases and 0 bases, there was a span of 6 bases. The CDR3 is CAISESYFSNQPQHF. CDR3 sequence (DNA): TGTGCCATCAGTGAGTCGTATTTTAGCAATCAGCCCCAGCATTTT.

Only a few counts were recorded for this clone. This chain uses TRBV19 with TRBJ2-3, with D unresolved. CDR3 length: 13 amino acids. Germline V gene data show CDR1 as LNHDA and CDR2 as SQIVND (reference sequence). Trimming stripped 2 bases from V and 6 bases from J, with 9 bases between. The DNA for the CDR3 is TGTGCCAGTAGTATAACGGTCTGGGATACGCAGTATTTT. Translating it yields CASSITVWDTQYF.

This clone was detected a few times. This chain connects TRBV27 to TRBJ1-1, with D unresolved. The CDR3 is 12 amino acids. V was pared by 8 bases and J by 5 bases, with 12 bases between. In germline, CDR1 is MNHEY, CDR2 SMNVEV (reference sequence). CDR3 nucleotides: TGTGCCAGCGGAGCAGGATGGACTGAAGCTTTCTTT. Translating gives CASGAGWTEAFF.

The V and J genes are TRBV7-3 and TRBJ2-1; D is perhaps TRBD1 (5 bases). CDR3 length: 13 residues. The V gene lost 0 bases and the J gene lost 10 bases, with 10 bases spanning the gap. In germline, CDR1 is SGHTA, CDR2 FQGTGA. Written as DNA, the CDR3 is TGTGCCAGCAGCTTAACGGTTGGGGCGGAGCAGTTCTTC. Residues: CASSLTVGAEQFF.

A few counts support this clone. The chain uses TRBV7-2 and TRBJ2-7, with TRBD2 matching over 9 bases. CDR3 length: 17 residues. Germline V lookup: CDR1 SGHTA, CDR2 FQGNSA. The J segment lost 1 base and the V segment lost 0 bases, leaving 7 bases of the junction unmatched. CDR3 protein: CASSLAGREGRSYEQYF. CDR3 nucleotides: TGTGCCAGCAGCTTAGCGGGGCGGGAGGGGCGATCCTACGAGCAGTACTTC.

The chain couples TRBV19 to TRBJ1-2; TRBD1 agrees at 7 bases. With 0 bases clipped from V and 4 bases from J, the junction kept 8 bases outside the gene matches. CDR1 and CDR2 (germline): LNHDA, SQIVND (reference sequence). This CDR3 is 16 amino acids long. The CDR3 DNA sequence: TGTGCCAGTAGTATAGACCCTCCTGGACAGGCCTATGGCTACACCTTC. Amino acid sequence: CASSIDPPGQAYGYTF.

A few counts support this clone. The V gene is TRBV7-2, the J gene TRBJ2-3; the D is unclear. The CDR3 runs to 15 residues. Trimming shortened V by 0 bases and J by 2 bases, and 9 bases separated the two germline ends. Germline-derived CDR1 and CDR2 are SGHTA and FQGNSA. The DNA of the CDR3 is TGTGCCAGCAGCTTAGCGGCAAGTCTCACAGATACGCAGTATTTT. Its translation is CASSLAASLTDTQYF.

Only a few counts were recorded for this clone. This chain connects TRBV6-1 to TRBJ1-2, with no clear D. V lost 8 bases, J lost 5 bases, and 15 bases lay in between. This CDR3 contains 13 residues. Per the germline V gene, CDR1 is MNHNS and CDR2 is SASEGT. The CDR3, as DNA: TGTGCCAGCCGTCTAGGGAAGCTGTATGGCTACACCTTC. Encoded protein: CASRLGKLYGYTF.

The chain couples TRBV29-1 to TRBJ2-1, with TRBD1 matching 7 bases. The CDR3 is made up of 14 amino acids. Germline-derived CDR1 and CDR2 are SQVTM and ANQGSEA. The junction had 9 bases not matched to a gene; V was cut back by 4 bases and J by 6 bases. In DNA form, the CDR3 reads TGCAGCGTTGTCCCGGACAGGACGGTCAATGAGCAGTTCTTC. Translated, it gives CSVVPDRTVNEQFF.

This clone was detected only a few times. This chain connects TRBV25-1 to TRBJ2-2; a weak D match, TRBD2 (5 bases). V dropped 6 bases and J dropped 4 bases, with 12 bases sitting between them. The V gene's germline CDR1 is MGHDK and CDR2 SYGVNS. This CDR3 has 14 residues. CDR3 DNA sequence: TGTGCCAGCAGACCCGCGGGCAGCACCGGGGAGCTGTTTTTT. This gives the protein CASRPAGSTGELFF.

V is TRBV5-8 and J is TRBJ2-1; 11 nucleotides agree with TRBD1. With 8 bases clipped from V and 4 bases from J, the junction kept 5 bases outside the gene matches. Germline CDR1 is SGHTS and CDR2 is YDEGEE. The CDR3 totals 14 residues. The CDR3: CASAGTGGYNEQFF. The CDR3 DNA follows: TGTGCCAGTGCCGGGACAGGGGGTTACAATGAGCAGTTCTTC.

This clone was counted only a few times. The chain employs TRBV7-2 and TRBJ1-1, with no clear D. In germline, CDR1 is SGHTA, CDR2 FQGNSA. The CDR3 extends over 11 amino acids. Trimming left V 6 bases short and J 3 bases short, with 5 bases between. The CDR3: CASRPYTEAFF. The CDR3, as DNA: TGTGCCAGCAGACCGTACACTGAAGCTTTCTTT. Full variable domain (outside the CDR3, taken from reference TRBV7-2 and TRBJ1-1): GAGVSQSPSNKVTEKGKDVELRCDPISGHTALYWYRQSLGQGLEFLIYFQGNSAPDKSGLPSDRFSAERTGGSVSTLTIQRTQQEDSAVYLCASRPYTEAFFGQGTRLTVV.